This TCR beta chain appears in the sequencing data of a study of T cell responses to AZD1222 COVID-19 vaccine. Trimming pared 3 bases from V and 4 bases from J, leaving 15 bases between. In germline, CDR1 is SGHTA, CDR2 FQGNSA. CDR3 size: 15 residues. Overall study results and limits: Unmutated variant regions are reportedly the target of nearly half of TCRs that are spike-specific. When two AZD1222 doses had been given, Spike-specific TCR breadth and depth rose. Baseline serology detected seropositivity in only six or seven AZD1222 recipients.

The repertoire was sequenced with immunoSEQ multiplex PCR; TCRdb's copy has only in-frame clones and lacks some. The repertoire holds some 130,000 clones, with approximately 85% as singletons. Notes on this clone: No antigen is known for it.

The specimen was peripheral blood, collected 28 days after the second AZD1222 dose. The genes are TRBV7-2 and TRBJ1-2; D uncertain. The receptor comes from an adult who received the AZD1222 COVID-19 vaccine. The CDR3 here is CASSFSALGSYGYTF. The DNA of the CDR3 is TGTGCCAGCAGCTTTAGCGCTCTCGGTAGCTATGGCTACACCTTC.